This T cell receptor beta chain appears in the sequencing data of a study of T-cell memory formation after mild COVID-19. As for the study in general: Across donors, TCR clusters were largely donor specific.

This clonotype was picked up a small number of times. Its antigen is unknown. TCRdb processed the 5' RACE reads anew with MiXCR; each CDR3 protein has one entry. The repertoire includes 300,000 or so distinct CDR3 sequences, about a sixth of them detected once, and roughly 20% sits in the top ten. Study results and limitations: Chiefly within CM and EM were the contracting CD4+ clones; CD8+ ones were within EMRA.

Looked up from germline, CDR1 is LNHNV and CDR2 is YYDKDF (reference sequence). Unmatched junction bases numbered 4, after V lost 0 bases and J lost 7 bases. CDR3 size: 16 residues. Sequencing was performed on PBMCs or a T cell subset sorted from them (not recorded which). The rearrangement joins TRBV15 to TRBJ2-4; 12 bases are a match to TRBD1. The sequence was collected from a man in his late teens or twenties who had mild COVID-19 (a few samples of this study predate the infection). Cell type and time point are not known. The CDR3 sequence: CATSRDAGTGGNIQYF. DNA for the CDR3: TGTGCCACCAGCAGAGATGCAGGGACAGGGGGCAACATTCAGTACTTC. Combining the CDR3 with reference TRBV15 and TRBJ2-4 gives the whole variable domain DAMVIQNPRYQVTQFGKPVTLSCSQTLNHNVMYWYQQKSSQAPKLLFHYYDKDFNNEADTPDNFQSRRPNTSFCFLDIRSPGLGDTAMYLCATSRDAGTGGNIQYFGAGTRLSVL.